This TCR beta chain derives from a study of CD8+ T cells in alopecia areata. Study at large: Once tofacitinib had been taken for 6 to 18 months, 6 months off drug followed. Study findings and constraints: More clonal than normal scalp was lesional scalp, particularly alopecia totalis/universalis. Alphabeta T cells residing in normal skin are also sequenced in scalp samples.

Investigators isolated RNA and reverse transcribed it into cDNA to act as the sequencing template. The data were produced by immunoSEQ multiplex PCR, yet TCRdb's version contains in-frame clones alone and is incomplete. The sample contains about 97,000 clones, 41% of which appear only once. This clone was counted a few times. As yet, its antigen is unknown. It was from PBMCs that CD4+ and CD8+ T cells were sorted. The germline CDR1 and CDR2 sequences are SEHNR and FQNEAQ (reference sequence). CDR3 length equals 13 residues. Trimming removed 2 bases at V and 8 bases at J, with 10 bases between. The chain uses TRBV7-9 and TRBJ2-1; no definite D call. What was sequenced was CD4+ T cells sorted from blood. The clonotype comes from a human donor with alopecia areata. The chain's CDR3 is CASSLTQAHEQFF. The CDR3 DNA sequence: TGTGCCAGCAGCTTAACGCAGGCCCATGAGCAGTTCTTC.